This TCR beta chain emerged from a study of T cell responses to AZD1222 COVID-19 vaccine (dated by TCRdb to the early 2020s). Study-wide context: TCR sequencing covered about 230 trial participants: about 210 given two doses of AZD1222 and 26 given two doses of MenACWY control vaccine. Trial participants were enrolled into age subgroups of 18-55, 56-69 and 70-plus years, which contained about 150, 27 and 61 TCR-sequenced participants, respectively.

The study at large found these results: A significant rise in spike-specific TCR breadth and depth was observed after two AZD1222 doses relative to day 0 and relative to MenACWY recipients. Reportedly, almost half of the unique spike-specific TCRs recognized epitopes lying outside the regions that are mutated in the B.1.351 and B.1.1.7 variants. Conclusions about previously exposed vaccinees were limited because only six AZD1222 recipients were SARS-CoV-2 seropositive at baseline. CD4 TCRs associated with the vaccine covered the entire spike protein, and the dominant responses were in regions 160-218 and 743-854. Participants were mostly white British and included more females than males, and it was suggested by the authors that clonal diversity may have been underestimated. Because no samples from the day 14 peak response were available, repertoires could be characterized only after the peak T cell response. In the small 56-69-year group, the increase in depth fell short of significance, most likely because of low power.

In the case of this clone: The antigen it recognizes is unknown. Per-nucleotide qualities are absent, and no much larger clonotype sits a single base away.

What this sample's time point label stands for: about 28 days (+/-7) after the second vaccine dose. The intended sense of this specimen's treatment or condition label: meningococcal conjugate vaccine given as trial control. Vaccinee samples were obtained from the UK trials COV001 and COV002, which included a single-blind randomized controlled phase 2/3 trial of AZD1222 (ChAdOx1 nCoV-19) in healthy adults. For TCRbeta chain sequencing, PBMC samples from trial participants were taken at day 0 and at day 28 after the second dose. The CDR3 regions of human TCRbeta chains were analyzed by immunosequencing. Per the authors' processing: TCRs in the repertoires were compared against a reference library of SARS-CoV-2-specific TCRs that had been generated with the MIRA antigen-specificity platform. Breadth was defined as the fraction of unique TCRs that were SARS-CoV-2-associated. Depth was defined as the fraction of total T cells that were SARS-CoV-2-associated. Each spike-specific TCR was assigned to its reactive spike region and to a CD4 or CD8 class using the MIRA data. Log10-transformed breadth and depth values were compared by one-way ANOVA with Sidak's multiple comparisons tests. The immuneACCESS repertoire file appears here via TCRdb, limited to in-frame rearrangements. These files lack a portion of the clones; in checked studies, under half of the deficit traces to unresolved V genes, and the cause of the others is not known. V, J and clone size are those of that table, while D and trimming were read from the DNA. The sample records about 39,000 clones, around 90% of which are singletons. The top ten clones comprise around a quarter of the sample.

V ends up 7 bases short and J 4 bases short, with an unmatched junction base count of 9. Reading the germline V gene gives CDR1 MDHEN and CDR2 SYDVKM. From the cysteine through the phenylalanine, the CDR3 covers 14 amino acids. Only the CDR3 part of the read is kept: 42 bases, read in frame from the first base. Specimen: peripheral blood, collected 28 days after the second dose of the MenACWY control vaccine. This clonotype was sampled from an adult who received the MenACWY meningococcal vaccine as a control. The chain is assembled from TRBV28 and TRBJ1-2; 7 of the junction bases match TRBD1. The bases read TGTGCCAGCACCCCTGTAGGGGGCGGCTATGGCTACACCTTC. It encodes CASTPVGGGYGYTF.